The 18 T cell receptor beta chains in this list originate from one sample, sequenced in a study of blood T cells in healthy people across ages. With a J-beta primer mix and a sample-barcoded 5' primer, a second PCR ran about 6 to 11 cycles. TCRdb redid the calling of the 5' RACE reads with MiXCR, one entry per CDR3 protein. The table lists 1.5 million to 2 million distinct CDR3 sequences, 35% to 50% of them singletons. The sequencing input was blood. Every receptor here comes from a human donor in good health.

The chain links TRBV29-1 to TRBJ2-1; 9 bases match TRBD1. Per the germline V gene, CDR1 is SQVTM and CDR2 is ANQGSEA. The V gene end was trimmed by 3 bases and the J gene end by 5 bases; junction bases not matched to a gene: 8. The CDR3 covers 15 residues. The CDR3 DNA is TGCAGCGTTGAGAACTATGGGGACAGGGACAATGAGCAGTTCTTC. This gives the protein CSVENYGDRDNEQFF.

A few counts support this clonotype. This CDR3 is CASTGGVHGYTF. CDR3 sequence (DNA): TGTGCCAGCACGGGAGGGGTCCATGGCTACACCTTC. V is TRBV25-1 and J is TRBJ1-2; possibly TRBD1 for D (5 bases). The CDR3 runs 12 residues. The V end was cut by 7 bases, the J end by 6 bases, with 12 bases between. CDR1 is MGHDK and CDR2 is SYGVNS in the germline V gene.

The chain couples TRBV7-2 to TRBJ2-3; maybe TRBD2 (6 bases). The CDR3 covers 14 residues. Germline assignment: CDR1 SGHTA and CDR2 FQGNSA. V was cut by 4 bases and J by 2 bases, with 10 bases left in between. This chain's CDR3 is CASSSPSDTDTQYF. In DNA form, the CDR3 reads TGTGCCAGCAGCTCCCCTAGCGACACAGATACGCAGTATTTT.

This sequence joins TRBV6-1 and TRBJ2-7, with D possibly TRBD1 on 6 matching bases. The germline V and J ends were trimmed by 6 bases and 2 bases, with 14 bases remaining between them. The CDR3 is made up of 14 amino acids. In germline, CDR1 is MNHNS, CDR2 SASEGT. The CDR3, as DNA: TGTGCCAGCAGGCTGCCGGGACAAGCCTACGAGCAGTACTTC. It is translated as CASRLPGQAYEQYF.

This chain connects TRBV7-9 to TRBJ2-1; D is perhaps TRBD2 (5 bases). CDR1 SEHNR and CDR2 FQNEAQ come from the germline V gene (reference sequence). V lost 3 bases and J lost 7, with 13 bases in between. This CDR3 comprises 14 residues. The CDR3 nucleotides read TGTGCCAGCAGCTTGAGGGATACTGAGAATGAGCAGTTCTTC. Residues: CASSLRDTENEQFF.

This clonotype was detected only a few times. V and J are TRBV9 and TRBJ2-5; 8 bases match TRBD1. CDR1 is SGDLS and CDR2 is YYNGEE in the germline V gene. The CDR3 spans 15 residues. Trimming at V came to 4 bases and at J to 1 base, leaving 6 bases not matched to a gene. The CDR3 DNA reads TGTGCCAGCAGCATCACAGGACAGGGCCAAGAGACCCAGTACTTC. Its protein product is CASSITGQGQETQYF.

This clonotype has just a few counts. V gene TRBV12-3 or TRBV12-4 combines with J gene TRBJ2-1, with D perhaps matching TRBD2 (8 bases). The CDR3 loop spans 17 amino acids. With 3 bases removed from V and 3 bases from J, the gap between germline ends came to 18 bases. The CDR3 here is CASSFSGAGGVYNEQFF. CDR3 in DNA: TGTGCCAGCAGTTTTAGCGGGGCAGGGGGAGTCTACAATGAGCAGTTCTTC.

This clonotype was observed a few times. This sequence joins TRBV29-1 and TRBJ2-5, with a possible D match to TRBD2 (6 bases). Germline CDR1 is SQVTM and CDR2 is ANQGSEA. The ends were cut back, 3 bases at V and 1 base at J, with 12 bases in the middle. The CDR3 consists of 14 residues. The CDR3 nucleotides are TGCAGCGTTGAGGAGGGGAGTCTCCAAGAGACCCAGTACTTC. Encoded protein: CSVEEGSLQETQYF.

The genes are TRBV11-1 and TRBJ2-1, with 7 bases lining up with TRBD1. Unmatched junction bases numbered 10, after V lost 4 bases and J lost 4 bases. CDR1 is SGHAT and CDR2 is FQDESV in the germline V gene (reference sequence). This CDR3 spans 16 amino acids. In DNA form, the CDR3 reads TGTGCCAGCAGCTCTAAAGGGGGCGCGGAATACAATGAGCAGTTCTTC. The encoded protein is CASSSKGGAEYNEQFF.

The chain recombines TRBV7-9 with TRBJ1-1; 12 nucleotides agree with TRBD1. The CDR3 loop spans 16 amino acids. With 3 bases clipped from V and 5 bases from J, the junction kept 7 bases outside the gene matches. Germline-derived CDR1 and CDR2 are SEHNR and FQNEAQ (reference sequence). The CDR3, as DNA: TGTGCCAGCAGCTTGGAGGGACAGGGGGCGAGGACTGAAGCTTTCTTT. Its translation: CASSLEGQGARTEAFF.

This clonotype was seen once. The V call is TRBV6-1, the J call TRBJ1-2; no clear D gene. Germline V gives CDR1 MNHNS, CDR2 SASEGT. The CDR3 runs to 14 residues. The V gene lost 4 bases and the J gene lost 4 bases, with 13 bases spanning the gap. The CDR3 spells CASSGLGSGYGYTF. CDR3 nucleotide sequence: TGTGCCAGCAGTGGGTTAGGGTCGGGCTATGGCTACACCTTC.

This rearrangement joins TRBV27 to TRBJ2-3; D is perhaps TRBD2 (5 bases). The V and J ends lost 5 bases and 1 base respectively, with 13 bases between them. The CDR3 extends over 15 amino acids. CDR1 is MNHEY and CDR2 is SMNVEV in the germline V gene (reference sequence). CDR3 coding DNA: TGTGCCAGCAGTGGAGATTGGGGAGGCACAGATACGCAGTATTTT. It is translated as CASSGDWGGTDTQYF.

This chain uses TRBV12-3 or TRBV12-4 with TRBJ2-5; the D is unclear. The V and J ends lost 0 bases and 10 bases respectively, with 12 bases between them. CDR3 length: 13 residues. The DNA for the CDR3 is TGTGCCAGCAGTTTAGCCCAGTTCTCGGGCCAGTACTTC. This gives the protein CASSLAQFSGQYF.

This clonotype appeared once. The CDR3: CSARADPGPTF. CDR3 DNA: TGCAGTGCTAGAGCCGACCCGGGACCCACCTTC. The chain links TRBV20-1 to TRBJ1-2; a possible D gene is TRBD1 (5 bases). Germline CDR1 reads DFQATT; CDR2 reads SNEGSKA (reference sequence). Trimming took off 1 base at V and 13 bases at J, with 13 bases between the two ends. CDR3 length: 11 amino acids.

In nucleotides, the CDR3 is TGTGCCAGCAGCCAAGGTATAATTAGCGGAGCCTTCAATGAGCAGTTCTTC. It is translated as CASSQGIISGAFNEQFF. This chain joins TRBV3-1 and TRBJ2-1; maybe TRBD2 (6 bases). The length of the CDR3 is 17 residues. Between the trimmed V and J ends, which lost 1 base and 6 bases, there was a span of 19 bases. Looked up from germline, CDR1 is LGHDT and CDR2 is YNNKEL (reference sequence).

Concerning this clonotype: This may arise from a read error, as a much more abundant clone is one base away. CDR3 bases: TGTGCCAGCAGTACAGGCTATGACTACACCTTC. This gives the protein CASSTGYDYTF. V usage is TRBV2 and J usage is TRBJ1-2, with TRBD1 as a possible D gene (5 bases). The CDR3 consists of 11 residues. Germline V gene data show CDR1 as SNHLY and CDR2 as FYNNEI.

Only a few counts were recorded for this clonotype. The rearrangement links TRBV5-8 to TRBJ1-2, with D hard to call. Germline loops: CDR1 SGHTS, CDR2 YDEGEE. The CDR3 is 15 amino acids. V lost 0 bases and J lost 0, with 9 bases in between. The CDR3 bases are TGTGCCAGCAGCTTGGGGTGGGCAGCTAACTATGGCTACACCTTC. It encodes CASSLGWAANYGYTF.

The gene calls are TRBV5-1 and TRBJ2-1; 8 bases align to TRBD2. From germline, CDR1 is SGHRS and CDR2 YFSETQ. Losses at the gene ends were 1 base for V and 0 bases for J; bases not matched to a gene: 9. The CDR3 has 18 amino acids. The chain's CDR3 is CASSLRPREGGSYNEQFF. For the CDR3, the DNA is TGCGCCAGCAGCTTGCGGCCCCGGGAGGGGGGCTCCTACAATGAGCAGTTCTTC.